This entry describes one TCR beta chain. Its antigen is still unknown. Naive CD8 libraries came from approximately 20,000 to 1,000,000 sorted cells with 10%, 30% or 50% RNA. These data are taken from a study of molecular identifiers for immune sequencing clone quantification. Looking at the study overall: In replicates, the authors split RNA from 20,000 or 100,000 naive CD8 cells five ways and sequenced four.

There are 17 residues in the CDR3. Germline V gene lookup returns CDR1 SNHLY and CDR2 FYNNEI. J lost 5 bases, V lost 2 bases, and 12 bases had no gene match. TCRdb independently ran MiXCR on the PCR reads; one entry per CDR3 protein. The data hold about 630,000 distinct CDR3 sequences, with over 25% observed a single time. Notes on the study in general: Over 99% of effector molecules, yet under 1% of naive-cell molecules, were held by clones above 20 RNA copies. Spiked Jurkat TCR RNA equivalent to one cell reportedly surfaced among approximately 1.1 million naive cells.

This TCR came from a human donor in good health. Some libraries in this study had Jurkat cell RNA spiked in. The J gene is TRBJ2-1, the V gene TRBV2; 7 bases line up with TRBD2. The material sequenced was naive CD8+ T cells from blood, with Jurkat cell RNA spiked in. Subset denoted: FACS-sorted CD8+CD4-CCR7+CD45RA+ naive T cells. The CDR3 here is CASSEQILGRAHNEQFF. Written as DNA, the CDR3 is TGTGCCAGCAGTGAACAGATTTTGGGGAGGGCGCACAATGAGCAGTTCTTC.